This paragraph reports one T cell receptor (beta chain). Its antigen is as yet unknown. The authors amplified TCR beta CDR3 regions from RNA transcripts. The authors performed first-round RT-PCR with HTBI primers and then a second-round multiplex PCR. TCRdb re-derived calls from the multiplex PCR reads in MiXCR, one entry per CDR3 protein. The table has 260,000 or so distinct CDR3 sequences, around 50% seen once. The data derive from a study of Graves' ophthalmopathy and Graves' hyperthyroidism. The study, taken as a whole, reports: Both an approximately 71% sensitivity and an approximately 75% specificity characterized the model's predictions of ophthalmopathy progression.

Clinical symptoms, serum thyroxine, TRAb, thyroid ultrasound and orbital computed tomography formed the basis of diagnosis. Deletions cut 2 bases from V and 4 bases from J, with 23 bases between. The CDR3 has 17 amino acids. In germline, CDR1 is DFQATT, CDR2 SNEGSKA (reference sequence). This clonotype was sampled from an adult man with Graves' ophthalmopathy. This chain links TRBV20-1 with TRBJ2-5; D might be TRBD2 (7 bases). The sequenced sample consisted of peripheral blood. DNA of the CDR3: TGCAGTGCTAGATGGGGTTACGGGGGCGGGAGAAGAGAGACCCAGTACTTC. Translated, it gives CSARWGYGGGRRETQYF.